This T cell receptor (beta chain) emerged from a study of T cell repertoires in cytomegalovirus infection. Study context: A matching HLA type, together with CMV infection, was signaled by public TCR beta signatures.

TCRdb independently ran MiXCR on the reads; one entry per CDR3 protein. Of some 590,000 distinct CDR3 sequences listed, 40% are singletons. The CDR3 spans 20 residues. Between the trimmed V and J ends, which lost 3 bases and 0 bases, there was a span of 25 bases. CDR1 is SGHVT, CDR2 SQSDAQ, per germline. Details on this clonotype: The antigen is not known.

This specimen consisted of cultured PBMCs, obtained from culture after CMV antigen stimulation. The chain uses TRBV7-4 and TRBJ2-3; D perhaps matches TRBD2 (6 bases). The source is a human donor in good health (CMV status not recorded). Some clones in this sample may be carry-over from other donors' samples. The CDR3 sequence: CASSFQLLSLAAQSTDTQYF. The DNA for the CDR3 is TGTGCCAGCAGCTTTCAGTTGCTCAGTTTAGCGGCGCAGAGCACAGATACGCAGTATTTT.